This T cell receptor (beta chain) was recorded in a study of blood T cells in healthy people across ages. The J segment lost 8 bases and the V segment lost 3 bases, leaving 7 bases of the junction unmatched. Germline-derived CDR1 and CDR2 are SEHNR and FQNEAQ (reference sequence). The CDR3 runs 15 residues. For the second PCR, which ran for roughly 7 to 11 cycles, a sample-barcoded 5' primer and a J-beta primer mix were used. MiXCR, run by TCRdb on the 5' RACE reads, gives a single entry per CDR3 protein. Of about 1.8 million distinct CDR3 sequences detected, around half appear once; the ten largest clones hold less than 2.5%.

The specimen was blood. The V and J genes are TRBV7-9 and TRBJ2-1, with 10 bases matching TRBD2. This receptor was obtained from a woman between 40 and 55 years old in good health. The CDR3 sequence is CASSFGRAGGHEQFF. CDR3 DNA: TGTGCCAGCAGCTTCGGACGAGCGGGGGGGCATGAGCAGTTCTTC.